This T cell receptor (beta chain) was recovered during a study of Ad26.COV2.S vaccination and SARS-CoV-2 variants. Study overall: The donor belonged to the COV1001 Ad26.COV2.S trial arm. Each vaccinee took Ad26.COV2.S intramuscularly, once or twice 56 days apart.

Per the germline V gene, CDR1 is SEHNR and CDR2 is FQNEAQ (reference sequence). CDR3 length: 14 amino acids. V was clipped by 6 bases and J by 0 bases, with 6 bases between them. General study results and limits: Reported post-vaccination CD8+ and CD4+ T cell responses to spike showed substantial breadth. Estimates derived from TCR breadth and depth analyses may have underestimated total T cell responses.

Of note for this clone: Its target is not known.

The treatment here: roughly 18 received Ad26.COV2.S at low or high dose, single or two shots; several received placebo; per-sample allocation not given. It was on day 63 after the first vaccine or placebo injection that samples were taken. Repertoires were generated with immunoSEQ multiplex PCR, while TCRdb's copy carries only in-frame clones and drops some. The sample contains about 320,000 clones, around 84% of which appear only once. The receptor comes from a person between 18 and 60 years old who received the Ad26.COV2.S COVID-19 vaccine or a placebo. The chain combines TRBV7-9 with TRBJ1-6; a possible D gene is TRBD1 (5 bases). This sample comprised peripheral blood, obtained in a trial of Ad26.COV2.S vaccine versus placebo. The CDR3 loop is CASRDSSYNSPLHF. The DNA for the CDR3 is TGTGCCAGCAGAGACAGCTCCTATAATTCACCCCTCCACTTT.